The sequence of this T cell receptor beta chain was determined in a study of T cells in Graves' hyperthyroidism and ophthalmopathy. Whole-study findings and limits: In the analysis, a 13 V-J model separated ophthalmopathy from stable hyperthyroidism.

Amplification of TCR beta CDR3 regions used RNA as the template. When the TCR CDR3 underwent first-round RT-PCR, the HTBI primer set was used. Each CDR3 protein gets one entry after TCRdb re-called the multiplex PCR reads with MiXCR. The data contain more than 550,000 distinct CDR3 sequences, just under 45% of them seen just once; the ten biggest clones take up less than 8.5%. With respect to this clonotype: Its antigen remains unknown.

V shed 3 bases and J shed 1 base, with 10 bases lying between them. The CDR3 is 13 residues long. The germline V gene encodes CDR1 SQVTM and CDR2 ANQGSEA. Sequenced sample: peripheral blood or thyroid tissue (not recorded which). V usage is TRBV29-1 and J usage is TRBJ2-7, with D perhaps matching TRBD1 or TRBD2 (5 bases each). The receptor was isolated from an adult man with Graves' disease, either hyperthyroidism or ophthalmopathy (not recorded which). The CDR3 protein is CSVETGPSYEQYF. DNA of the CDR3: TGCAGCGTTGAGACGGGGCCGTCCTACGAGCAGTACTTC.